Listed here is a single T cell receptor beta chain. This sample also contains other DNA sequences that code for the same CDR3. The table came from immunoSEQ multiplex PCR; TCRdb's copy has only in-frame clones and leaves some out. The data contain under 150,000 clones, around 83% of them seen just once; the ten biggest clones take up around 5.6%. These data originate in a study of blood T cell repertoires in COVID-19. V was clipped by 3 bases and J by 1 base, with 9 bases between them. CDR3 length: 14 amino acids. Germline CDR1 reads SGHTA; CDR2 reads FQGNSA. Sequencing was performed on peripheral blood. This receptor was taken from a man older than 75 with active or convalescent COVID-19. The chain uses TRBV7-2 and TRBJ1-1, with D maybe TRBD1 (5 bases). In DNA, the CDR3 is TGTGCCAGCAGCTTTCGGACACCGAACACTGAAGCTTTCTTT. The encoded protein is CASSFRTPNTEAFF.